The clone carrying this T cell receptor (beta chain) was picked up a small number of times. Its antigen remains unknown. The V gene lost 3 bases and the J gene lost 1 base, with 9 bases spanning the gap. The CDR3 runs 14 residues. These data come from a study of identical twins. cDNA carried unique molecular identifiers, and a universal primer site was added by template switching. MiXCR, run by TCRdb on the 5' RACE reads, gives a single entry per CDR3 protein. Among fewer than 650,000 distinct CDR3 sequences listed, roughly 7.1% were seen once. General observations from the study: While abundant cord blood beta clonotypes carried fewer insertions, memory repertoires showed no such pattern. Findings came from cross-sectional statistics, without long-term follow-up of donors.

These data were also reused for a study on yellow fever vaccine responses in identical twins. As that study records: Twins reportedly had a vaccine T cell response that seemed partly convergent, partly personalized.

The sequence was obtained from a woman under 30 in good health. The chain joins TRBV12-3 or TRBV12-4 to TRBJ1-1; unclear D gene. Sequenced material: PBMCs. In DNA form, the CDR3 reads TGTGCCAGCAGTTTTAAGGGTTGGAACACTGAAGCTTTCTTT. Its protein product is CASSFKGWNTEAFF.